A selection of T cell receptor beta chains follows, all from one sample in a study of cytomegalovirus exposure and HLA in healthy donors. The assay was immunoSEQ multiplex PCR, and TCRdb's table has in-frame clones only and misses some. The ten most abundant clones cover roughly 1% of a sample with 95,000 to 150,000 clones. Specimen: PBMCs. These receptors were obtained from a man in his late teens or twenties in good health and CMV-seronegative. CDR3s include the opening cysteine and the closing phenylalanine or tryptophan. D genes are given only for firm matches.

cdr3_nt: TGTGCCAGCAGCTTGGGACTAGCGGGGGGGCAGGGGGTCGGAGAGACCCAGTACTTC
cdr3_aa: CASSLGLAGGQGVGETQYF
j_call: TRBJ2-5
d_call: TRBD2
v_call: TRBV5-5

cdr3_nt: TGTGCCAGCAGCCCGAAGGCAGGGGGCTTCACTGAAGCTTTCTTT
cdr3_aa: CASSPKAGGFTEAFF
j_call: TRBJ1-1
d_call: TRBD1
v_call: TRBV9

cdr3_nt: TGTGCCAGTAGTATAGAATCCCGTAGCAATCAGCCCCAGCATTTT
cdr3_aa: CASSIESRSNQPQHF
j_call: TRBJ1-5
d_call: -
v_call: TRBV19

cdr3_nt: TGTGCCAGCAGCCAAATACAAGGACTTGGGAATCAGCCCCAGCATTTT
cdr3_aa: CASSQIQGLGNQPQHF
j_call: TRBJ1-5
d_call: -
v_call: TRBV27

cdr3_nt: TGTGCCAGCAGTCTACTTGGACAGCGTCGGTACGAGCAGTACTTC
cdr3_aa: CASSLLGQRRYEQYF
j_call: TRBJ2-7
d_call: -
v_call: TRBV6-6

cdr3_nt: TGTGCCAGCTCAGTGAGCGAACCGAACACTGAAGCTTTCTTT
cdr3_aa: CASSVSEPNTEAFF
j_call: TRBJ1-1
d_call: -
v_call: TRBV18

cdr3_nt: TGTGCCAGCAACGGGCAGGGGGCGGTGAAACAGTACTTC
cdr3_aa: CASNGQGAVKQYF
j_call: TRBJ2-5
d_call: TRBD1
v_call: TRBV2

cdr3_nt: TGCGCCAGCAGCTCTGTGGTAGCGGGAGGGAATGAGCAGTTCTTC
cdr3_aa: CASSSVVAGGNEQFF
j_call: TRBJ2-1
d_call: TRBD2
v_call: TRBV5-1

cdr3_nt: TGTGCCAGCAGCCCCGGGACTAGCACAGATACGCAGTATTTT
cdr3_aa: CASSPGTSTDTQYF
j_call: TRBJ2-3
d_call: -
v_call: TRBV28

cdr3_nt: TGTGCCAGCAGCTTGGGCTACGATAATCAGCCCCAGCATTTT
cdr3_aa: CASSLGYDNQPQHF
j_call: TRBJ1-5
d_call: -
v_call: TRBV5-6

cdr3_nt: TGTGCCAGCAGTTTCAGGGAAAAAGACACCATATATTTT
cdr3_aa: CASSFREKDTIYF
j_call: TRBJ1-3
d_call: -
v_call: TRBV27

cdr3_nt: TGTGCCAGCAGCCGTATGTTGAGCACAGATACGCAGTATTTT
cdr3_aa: CASSRMLSTDTQYF
j_call: TRBJ2-3
d_call: -
v_call: TRBV5-4

cdr3_nt: TGTGCCAGCAGCCAAAGACTGGGACTAGCGGGAAACTACAATGAGCAGTTCTTC
cdr3_aa: CASSQRLGLAGNYNEQFF
j_call: TRBJ2-1
d_call: TRBD2
v_call: TRBV7-7

cdr3_nt: TGTGCCAGCAGCGTAGTGGCGGAGAACACTGAAGCTTTCTTT
cdr3_aa: CASSVVAENTEAFF
j_call: TRBJ1-1
d_call: -
v_call: TRBV9

cdr3_nt: TGCGCCAGCAGCCACGGGACTAGCGGGAACGAGCAGTACTTC
cdr3_aa: CASSHGTSGNEQYF
j_call: TRBJ2-7
d_call: TRBD2
v_call: TRBV5-1

cdr3_nt: TGTGCCTGGGAGGCGAATAACTACGAGCAGTACTTC
cdr3_aa: CAWEANNYEQYF
j_call: TRBJ2-7
d_call: -
v_call: TRBV30

cdr3_nt: TGCGCCAGCAGCGTGAGACAGGGCTCCTATCATGAGCAGTTCTTC
cdr3_aa: CASSVRQGSYHEQFF
j_call: TRBJ2-1
d_call: TRBD1
v_call: TRBV5-1

cdr3_nt: TGTGCCAGCACCAAAGGGGGCAACCACGGGCATGGCTACACCTTC
cdr3_aa: CASTKGGNHGHGYTF
j_call: TRBJ1-2
d_call: TRBD1
v_call: TRBV27

cdr3_nt: TGTGCCAGCAGACCTCGCAGGGATGGGGAGACCCAGTACTTC
cdr3_aa: CASRPRRDGETQYF
j_call: TRBJ2-5
d_call: -
v_call: TRBV2

cdr3_nt: TGTGCCAGCTCACCCGGGACAGGAGCTGATCAGCCCCAGCATTTT
cdr3_aa: CASSPGTGADQPQHF
j_call: TRBJ1-5
d_call: TRBD1
v_call: TRBV18

cdr3_nt: TGTGCCTGGATTCAGGCTGAAGCTTTCTTT
cdr3_aa: CAWIQAEAFF
j_call: TRBJ1-1
d_call: -
v_call: TRBV30

cdr3_nt: TGTGCCAGTAACAGGGACAATCAGCCCCAGCATTTT
cdr3_aa: CASNRDNQPQHF
j_call: TRBJ1-5
d_call: -
v_call: TRBV19

cdr3_nt: TGTGCCAGCTCACCTTGGCAGGCCAACTCTGGGGCCAACGTCCTGACTTTC
cdr3_aa: CASSPWQANSGANVLTF
j_call: TRBJ2-6
d_call: -
v_call: TRBV18